These 22 T cell receptor beta chains were sequenced from one sample in a study of cytomegalovirus exposure and HLA in healthy donors (TCRdb year 2017). The method behind the library was the immunoSEQ multiplex PCR assay. For the multiplex PCR, a mixture combining 60 forward primers for TCR Vbeta segments and 13 reverse primers for TCR Jbeta segments was used. Imported from immuneACCESS, the table was reduced by TCRdb to in-frame sequences with V and J called. These copies leave out some clones; in studies compared against another copy, an unresolved V gene accounts for under half, and the cause of the remainder is not known. The table for this sample lists some 85,000 clones; approximately 77% of them were counted only once. Roughly 3.7% of the sample rests with the top ten. Sequences were obtained from PBMCs. These receptors originate from a man aged 25-40 years in good health and CMV-seronegative.

This chain links TRBV19 with TRBJ2-1, with 12 bases matching TRBD2. The CDR3 totals 18 residues. CDR1 LNHDA and CDR2 SQIVND come from the germline V gene (reference sequence). Germline trimming cut 0 bases from V and 0 bases from J; bases unmatched to any gene: 3. The CDR3 sequence: CASSIDSTSGSSYNEQFF. Here the CDR3 DNA reads TGTGCCAGTAGTATAGATTCGACTAGCGGGAGCTCCTACAATGAGCAGTTCTTC.

V usage is TRBV29-1 and J usage is TRBJ2-7, with 9 bases identical to TRBD2. J gave up 4 bases and V 1 base, and 8 bases lay outside the gene matches. From germline, CDR1 is SQVTM and CDR2 ANQGSEA. The length of the CDR3 is 15 residues. CDR3 coding DNA: TGCAGCGTTGAAGCCCCCGGGACTAGCTTGTACGAGCAGTACTTC. Translation gives CSVEAPGTSLYEQYF.

The chain joins TRBV19 to TRBJ2-3; D is unclear. In germline, CDR1 is LNHDA, CDR2 SQIVND (reference sequence). This CDR3 has 13 amino acids. The V end lost 6 bases, the J end lost 3 bases, and 10 bases lay between the germline ends. As DNA, the CDR3 is TGTGCCAGTAGCACCTATGAGACAGATACGCAGTATTTT. Translating it yields CASSTYETDTQYF.

This chain joins TRBV6-1 and TRBJ1-2; possibly TRBD1 for D (5 bases). Trimming took 7 bases from V and 5 from J, leaving 14 bases between them. The length of the CDR3 is 13 residues. In germline, CDR1 is MNHNS, CDR2 SASEGT. CDR3 sequence: CASTAGPGYGYTF. As DNA, the CDR3 is TGTGCCAGCACCGCGGGGCCGGGATATGGCTACACCTTC.

J is TRBJ2-3 and V is TRBV29-1, with D possibly being TRBD1 (6 bases). The CDR3 is made up of 13 amino acids. The V end lost 4 bases, the J end lost 6 bases, and 14 bases lay between the germline ends. The germline V gene has CDR1 SQVTM and CDR2 ANQGSEA. CDR3 sequence reads: CSVVGDNRDTQYF. The CDR3 nucleotides read TGCAGCGTTGTAGGGGACAATCGGGATACGCAGTATTTT.

Only one count was recorded for this clone. The chain couples TRBV7-2 to TRBJ1-2; D may be TRBD1 (6 bases). The CDR3 is 14 amino acids. V lost 1 base and J lost 5, with 11 bases in between. Looked up from germline, CDR1 is SGHTA and CDR2 is FQGNSA. The chain's CDR3 is CASSLEGGAYGYTF. For the CDR3, the DNA is TGTGCCAGCAGCTTAGAGGGGGGGGCATATGGCTACACCTTC.

The J gene is TRBJ2-3, the V gene TRBV18; possibly TRBD2 for D (6 bases). Trimming removed 1 base from V and 1 base from J, with 9 bases in between. The CDR3 consists of 15 residues. Germline CDR1 and CDR2: KGHSH and LQKENI. Here the CDR3 reads CASSPRSSGTDTQYF. CDR3 DNA: TGTGCCAGCTCACCACGGTCTAGCGGCACAGATACGCAGTATTTT. The complete variable domain, with remaining parts taken from reference TRBV18 and TRBJ2-3, reads NAGVMQNPRHLVRRRGQEARLRCSPMKGHSHVYWYRQLPEEGLKFMVYLQKENIIDESGMPKERFSAEFPKEGPSILRIQQVVRGDSAAYFCASSPRSSGTDTQYFGPGTRLTVL.

This chain joins TRBV28 and TRBJ2-3; no firm D call. This CDR3 has 16 amino acids. V gave up 8 bases and J gave up 1 base, with 19 bases separating them. Germline CDR1 is MDHEN and CDR2 is SYDVKM. The CDR3 DNA follows: TGTGCCAGCGAATCGTCGGATCACCAGGGCACAGATACGCAGTATTTT. This encodes CASESSDHQGTDTQYF.

The chain links TRBV19 to TRBJ1-5; no clear D. Per germline, CDR1 LNHDA and CDR2 SQIVND (reference sequence). V lost 7 bases to trimming and J lost 0 bases, with 13 bases between them. The CDR3 sequence is 15 residues long. CDR3 loop: CASKGGRPSNQPQHF. CDR3 DNA sequence: TGTGCCAGTAAGGGAGGGAGACCTAGCAATCAGCCCCAGCATTTT.

The V gene is TRBV5-4, the J gene TRBJ2-5, with 9 positions matching TRBD2. Germline CDR1 and CDR2: SGHNT and YYREEE (reference sequence). The CDR3 length is 14 residues. The V gene end was trimmed by 0 bases and the J gene end by 5 bases; junction bases not matched to a gene: 2. The CDR3 region is CASSLALAGETQYF. The CDR3 DNA reads as TGTGCCAGCAGCTTGGCTCTAGCGGGGGAGACCCAGTACTTC.

This chain joins TRBV7-2 and TRBJ2-5; 7 bases are shared with TRBD2. The CDR3 consists of 18 residues. Per germline, CDR1 SGHTA and CDR2 FQGNSA. The V and J ends lost 1 base and 6 bases, in that order; junction bases with no gene match: 17. The CDR3 DNA follows: TGTGCCAGCAGCTTAGGACTGTCCTGGCGGGGGTTTCTCCAGACCCAGTACTTC. Translation: CASSLGLSWRGFLQTQYF. Combining the CDR3 with reference TRBV7-2 and TRBJ2-5 gives the whole variable domain GAGVSQSPSNKVTEKGKDVELRCDPISGHTALYWYRQSLGQGLEFLIYFQGNSAPDKSGLPSDRFSAERTGGSVSTLTIQRTQQEDSAVYLCASSLGLSWRGFLQTQYFGPGTRLLVL.

The chain links TRBV19 to TRBJ1-5, with D hard to call. The CDR3 is 12 residues long. Deletions cut 6 bases from V and 9 bases from J, with 12 bases between. CDR1 LNHDA and CDR2 SQIVND come from the germline V gene (reference sequence). Here the CDR3 DNA reads TGTGCCAGTAGAACCGGGGAGGGGCCCCAGCATTTT. Translating it yields CASRTGEGPQHF.

The chain is built from TRBV7-2 and TRBJ2-5; 8 bases are a match to TRBD2. Looked up from germline, CDR1 is SGHTA and CDR2 is FQGNSA. The CDR3 has 14 amino acids. J was trimmed by 1 base and V by 5 bases; bases with no gene match: 3. CDR3 nucleotides: TGTGCCAGCAGCGCCGGACTAGCCCAAGAGACCCAGTACTTC. Translating gives CASSAGLAQETQYF.

The rearrangement joins TRBV19 to TRBJ2-1, with TRBD2 identical over 9 bases. The germline V gene encodes CDR1 LNHDA and CDR2 SQIVND (reference sequence). V dropped 5 bases and J dropped 7; count of bases not matched to a gene: 6. The CDR3 contains 14 residues. The CDR3: CASSGGRDWNEQFF. The CDR3 DNA reads as TGTGCCAGTAGTGGCGGGAGGGATTGGAATGAGCAGTTCTTC. The entire variable domain, with the rest obtained from reference TRBV19 and TRBJ2-1, is as follows: DGGITQSPKYLFRKEGQNVTLSCEQNLNHDAMYWYRQDPGQGLRLIYYSQIVNDFQKGDIAEGYSVSREKKESFPLTVTSAQKNPTAFYLCASSGGRDWNEQFFGPGTRLTVL.

The chain employs TRBV27 and TRBJ1-4; no firm D call. CDR3 length: 15 amino acids. The ends were cut back, 0 bases at V and 4 bases at J, with 9 bases in the middle. Germline V gene data show CDR1 as MNHEY and CDR2 as SMNVEV (reference sequence). Here the CDR3 reads CASSLSNSINEKLFF. In DNA form, the CDR3 reads TGTGCCAGCAGTTTATCGAACAGCATTAATGAAAAACTGTTTTTT.

This rearrangement joins TRBV25-1 to TRBJ2-2; TRBD2 is a possible D gene (6 bases). This CDR3 region has 15 residues. Germline CDR1 and CDR2: MGHDK and SYGVNS. Trimming removed 0 bases at V and 5 bases at J, with 10 bases between. CDR3 sequence (DNA): TGTGCCAGCAGTGAATACGCGGGATCTACCGGGGAGCTGTTTTTT. Residues: CASSEYAGSTGELFF. The full variable domain, completed using reference TRBV25-1 and TRBJ2-2, is EADIYQTPRYLVIGTGKKITLECSQTMGHDKMYWYQQDPGMELHLIHYSYGVNSTEKGDLSSESTVSRIRTEHFPLTLESARPSHTSQYLCASSEYAGSTGELFFGEGSRLTVL.

This clone was observed a handful of times. In DNA, the CDR3 is TGTGCCTGGAGTGCCTCCCGCTACGAGCAGTACTTC. Its translation is CAWSASRYEQYF. The chain joins TRBV30 to TRBJ2-7, with D hard to call. The CDR3 is 12 amino acids. The germline gives CDR1 GTSNPN, CDR2 SVGIG (reference sequence). Trimming shortened V by 1 base and J by 3 bases, and 7 bases separated the two germline ends.

This chain links TRBV19 with TRBJ1-4, with D hard to call. V lost 4 bases, J lost 6 bases, and 18 bases lay in between. Germline-derived CDR1 and CDR2 are LNHDA and SQIVND (reference sequence). The CDR3 extends over 16 amino acids. In DNA form, the CDR3 reads TGTGCCAGTAGTACCTCGCCCGGTTTGAGCTATGAAAAACTGTTTTTT. Residues: CASSTSPGLSYEKLFF.

The V call is TRBV7-8, the J call TRBJ2-6; 10 bases map to TRBD1. The germline V gene has CDR1 SGHVS and CDR2 FQNEAQ. CDR3 length equals 17 residues. V trimming: 5 bases; J trimming: 3 bases; junction bases outside the gene matches: 7. The CDR3 reads CASSVSGTGVGANVLTF. DNA of the CDR3: TGTGCCAGCAGCGTATCCGGGACAGGGGTTGGGGCCAACGTCCTGACTTTC.

This chain connects TRBV28 to TRBJ2-3; no clear D gene. The length of the CDR3 is 16 residues. CDR1 MDHEN and CDR2 SYDVKM come from the germline V gene. V was cut by 7 bases and J by 4 bases, with 21 bases left in between. This CDR3 reads CASTPVGKQWADTQYF. CDR3 coding DNA: TGTGCCAGCACCCCTGTGGGCAAGCAATGGGCAGATACGCAGTATTTT.

This chain joins TRBV6-6 and TRBJ2-7; the D gene is possibly TRBD1 (5 bases). Germline CDR1 is MNHNY and CDR2 is SVGAGI (reference sequence). The CDR3 has 16 residues. Trimming cost V 0 bases and J 0 bases, with 12 bases left between them. The CDR3 sequence: CASSYSSRQSSYEQYF. CDR3 coding DNA: TGTGCCAGCAGTTACTCTTCGAGACAGAGCTCCTACGAGCAGTACTTC.

The chain uses TRBV7-2 and TRBJ2-3, with D possibly being TRBD2 (5 bases). The CDR3 extends over 16 amino acids. Germline V gene sequence: CDR1 SGHTA, CDR2 FQGNSA. Trimming cost V 1 base and J 5 bases, with 16 bases left between them. The CDR3 region has the DNA TGTGCCAGCAGCTTAGGGCCTACTAGGTTTAGAGATACGCAGTATTTT. This codes for CASSLGPTRFRDTQYF.